Detailed here is one TCR beta chain. Given the absence of the conserved phenylalanine or tryptophan at the CDR3 end, a read error is likely. The sample originates from a study of tumor and adjacent non-tumor tissue in lung cancer. Study overall: Patients comprised approximately eleven adenocarcinoma, 2 squamous cell carcinoma and 1 small cell lung cancer.

RNA was extracted from bulk tissue without any cell sorting. The V and J ends lost 5 bases and 4 bases respectively, with 15 bases between them. The germline V gene encodes CDR1 MNHEY and CDR2 SVGEGT. The CDR3 contains 15 residues. A modified ARM-PCR protocol with three rounds of nested PCR amplified TCRbeta. TCRdb fed the multiplex PCR reads into MiXCR, producing one record per CDR3 protein. Among 200,000 to 250,000 distinct CDR3 sequences listed, about two thirds were seen once. The rearrangement links TRBV6-2 or TRBV6-3 to TRBJ2-1; possible D gene TRBD1, 5 bases. The sequenced material came from lung tumor tissue. This receptor was identified in a man aged 55-75 years with non-small cell lung cancer. The CDR3 sequence is CASSLNRQGYNEQFI. The CDR3 region has the DNA TGTGCCAGCAGTCTTAATCGCCAGGGATACAATGAGCAGTTCATC.